The rows below give T cell receptor beta chains drawn from one sample of a study of molecular identifiers for immune sequencing clone quantification. One entry per CDR3 protein results from TCRdb running MiXCR on the PCR reads. The repertoire holds hundreds of thousands of distinct CDR3 sequences, with around 25% as singletons. What was sequenced was naive CD8+ T cells from blood, with Jurkat cell RNA spiked in. Receptors were obtained from a human donor in good health. Some libraries in this study had Jurkat cell RNA spiked in. Each CDR3 is given with its conserved first and last residue. D genes are given only for firm matches.

J gene: TRBJ2-1; V gene: TRBV30; D gene: TRBD2; CDR3 protein: CAWSGLAGNSYNEQFF
J gene: TRBJ1-1; V gene: TRBV12-3/TRBV12-4; D gene: -; CDR3 protein: CASSPPGPPTEAFF
J gene: TRBJ1-5; V gene: TRBV27; D gene: -; CDR3 protein: CASSLLGREGNQPQHF
J gene: TRBJ2-7; V gene: TRBV27; D gene: -; CDR3 protein: CASSLSPWTKEQYF
J gene: TRBJ1-1; V gene: TRBV4-1; D gene: -; CDR3 protein: CASSQSGQWSTEAFF
J gene: TRBJ1-2; V gene: TRBV20-1; D gene: -; CDR3 protein: CSAKTEGDYGYTF
J gene: TRBJ2-1; V gene: TRBV10-3; D gene: -; CDR3 protein: CAISDMTNPRTYNEQFF
J gene: TRBJ2-3; V gene: TRBV7-9; D gene: TRBD1; CDR3 protein: CASNPTGTGLSSTDTQYF
J gene: TRBJ2-7; V gene: TRBV5-6; D gene: TRBD1; CDR3 protein: CASSFGTGVFEQYF
J gene: TRBJ1-5; V gene: TRBV12-3/TRBV12-4; D gene: -; CDR3 protein: CASSPSVNRPQHF
J gene: TRBJ2-7; V gene: TRBV5-4; D gene: -; CDR3 protein: CASSLIGGVQVDYEQYF
J gene: TRBJ1-2; V gene: TRBV25-1; D gene: -; CDR3 protein: CASSPEGGYYGYTF
J gene: TRBJ2-2; V gene: TRBV21-1; D gene: -; CDR3 protein: CASSKATGSTGELFF
J gene: TRBJ2-7; V gene: TRBV29-1; D gene: -; CDR3 protein: CSAGGGTLYEQYF
J gene: TRBJ1-1; V gene: TRBV27; D gene: TRBD1; CDR3 protein: CASSGSGGTARWTNTEAFF
J gene: TRBJ1-4; V gene: TRBV19; D gene: -; CDR3 protein: CATRNEKLFF
J gene: TRBJ2-1; V gene: TRBV7-9; D gene: TRBD2; CDR3 protein: CASTPGLYNEQFF
J gene: TRBJ2-5; V gene: TRBV7-9; D gene: TRBD2; CDR3 protein: CASSSRLAGVSETQYF
J gene: TRBJ2-7; V gene: TRBV7-9; D gene: TRBD1; CDR3 protein: CASSHGQGVAYEQYF
J gene: TRBJ1-4; V gene: TRBV30; D gene: -; CDR3 protein: CAWSVPRVREKLFF
J gene: TRBJ2-6; V gene: TRBV6-5; D gene: -; CDR3 protein: CASSSPGRHSGANVLTF
J gene: TRBJ1-5; V gene: TRBV4-3; D gene: TRBD1; CDR3 protein: CASSQDWTGIASYQPQHF
J gene: TRBJ2-2; V gene: TRBV20-1; D gene: -; CDR3 protein: CSATQAGELFF
J gene: TRBJ2-7; V gene: TRBV7-2; D gene: TRBD1; CDR3 protein: CASSSSGTGYEQYF
J gene: TRBJ1-1; V gene: TRBV4-1; D gene: -; CDR3 protein: CASSWEKDADTEAFF
J gene: TRBJ2-3; V gene: TRBV2; D gene: -; CDR3 protein: CASSVNIESIVFPDTQYF
J gene: TRBJ2-3; V gene: TRBV30; D gene: -; CDR3 protein: CAWNREGADTQYF
J gene: TRBJ2-3; V gene: TRBV14; D gene: -; CDR3 protein: CASSQFGIPDTQYF
J gene: TRBJ2-7; V gene: TRBV6-5; D gene: -; CDR3 protein: CASSYPTGGNYEQYF
J gene: TRBJ2-7; V gene: TRBV4-2; D gene: TRBD2; CDR3 protein: CASSPGRGEYEQYF
J gene: TRBJ2-7; V gene: TRBV9; D gene: TRBD2; CDR3 protein: CASSSPVGGVGDEQYF
J gene: TRBJ1-1; V gene: TRBV19; D gene: -; CDR3 protein: CASSIGGLNTEAFF
J gene: TRBJ2-1; V gene: TRBV19; D gene: TRBD2; CDR3 protein: CASSTLASLYNEQFF
J gene: TRBJ2-1; V gene: TRBV19; D gene: TRBD1; CDR3 protein: CASSIVQGYNSYNEQFF
J gene: TRBJ2-4; V gene: TRBV24-1; D gene: -; CDR3 protein: CATSDLRIIAKNIQYF
J gene: TRBJ2-7; V gene: TRBV6-5; D gene: TRBD1; CDR3 protein: CASRQGAEQYF
J gene: TRBJ2-7; V gene: TRBV30; D gene: -; CDR3 protein: CAWSPFLGKIREQYF
J gene: TRBJ2-7; V gene: TRBV4-1; D gene: -; CDR3 protein: CASSQVPADYEQYF
J gene: TRBJ2-7; V gene: TRBV24-1; D gene: TRBD1; CDR3 protein: CATGTGGHEQYF
J gene: TRBJ1-6; V gene: TRBV4-3; D gene: -; CDR3 protein: CASSQDASPHPLHF
J gene: TRBJ2-7; V gene: TRBV25-1; D gene: TRBD2; CDR3 protein: CASSTPGGANSYEQYF